Detailed here is one T cell receptor (beta chain). Its antigen is not known. The sample is drawn from a study of cytomegalovirus exposure and HLA in healthy donors. Germline V gene data show CDR1 as SEHNR and CDR2 as FQNEAQ (reference sequence). The length of the CDR3 is 18 residues. Trimming removed 5 bases from V and 0 bases from J, with 22 bases in between. Study-wide points: The authors excluded some V segments, including TRBV6-2 and TRBV6-3, as indistinguishable. Published work reported that the classifier diagnosed cytomegalovirus status with high specificity and sensitivity. V- and J-gene trimming in TCR beta was tied to a missense DCLRE1C variant by an analysis performed later.

The primer mix had 60 Vbeta and 13 Jbeta primers. The table came from immunoSEQ multiplex PCR; TCRdb's copy has only in-frame clones and leaves some out. With approximately 120,000 clones in the sample, the ten largest clones hold 1%. This TCR was recovered from a young man in good health and CMV-seronegative. Sequenced input: PBMCs. The chain recombines TRBV7-9 with TRBJ1-2; no clear D. The CDR3 DNA sequence: TGTGCCAGCAGCCCCCTCTCGGGAGGAGCTCATCCTAACTATGGCTACACCTTC. Its protein is CASSPLSGGAHPNYGYTF.